Shown below are 6 T cell receptor beta chains from a single sample sequenced in a study of T-cell reconstitution after alpha-beta-depleted transplantation in children (dated by TCRdb to about 2016). The sample's treatment or condition label, decoded: allogeneic hematopoietic cell transplantation with graft depleted of TCRalphabeta T cells and CD19 B cells. The library was made by PCR. The sequencer listed for this sample is Illumina HiSeq 2500. TCR libraries were prepared with molecular barcoding, using unique molecular identifiers to normalize TCRbeta repertoire quantification. The raw public reads went through TCRdb reprocessing: fastp at Q25, MiXCR clone calling, in-frame beta chains kept. One record per CDR3 amino acid sequence lists the most common genes and DNA. The table for this sample lists around 440,000 distinct CDR3 sequences; roughly 10% of them were counted only once. The ten largest account for 2% of the sample.

The specimen was PBMCs, collected before TCRalphabeta/CD19-depleted stem cell transplant. The receptors were sampled from a child aged 2-15 years with inherited bone marrow failure, due to receive a stem cell transplant.

This sequence joins TRBV29-1 and TRBJ1-3; the D gene is possibly TRBD1 (5 bases). The CDR3 totals 12 residues. The germline V and J ends were trimmed by 5 bases and 8 bases, with 13 bases remaining between them. Germline V gene sequence: CDR1 SQVTM, CDR2 ANQGSEA. The CDR3 coding sequence is TGCAGCGTTAGTAGGGGCTCAGACACCATATATTTT. Translated, it gives CSVSRGSDTIYF.

The chain employs TRBV5-5 and TRBJ1-1; D gene uncertain. The V end lost 4 bases, the J end lost 2 bases, and 15 bases lay between the germline ends. Germline V gene data show CDR1 as SGHKS and CDR2 as YYEKEE (reference sequence). The CDR3 is made up of 15 amino acids. The CDR3 loop is CASSMDRRENTEAFF. The CDR3 nucleotides are TGTGCCAGCAGCATGGACCGGCGGGAAAACACTGAAGCTTTCTTT.

About this clonotype itself: A much larger clone differs from this one at a single base, so this may be a read error. The J gene is TRBJ1-1, the V gene TRBV29-1; maybe TRBD1 (5 bases). The CDR3 has 19 residues. Germline V gene lookup returns CDR1 SQVTM and CDR2 ANQGSEA. CDR3 sequence: CIVEDGRLGDRGWDTEAFF. CDR3 in DNA: TGCATCGTTGAAGATGGCCGCCTGGGGGACCGCGGATGGGACACTGAAGCTTTCTTT.

This clonotype was observed at least ten times. The chain uses TRBV13 and TRBJ2-5, with TRBD2 matching over 7 bases. The CDR3 has 15 amino acids. Losses at the gene ends were 2 bases for V and 4 bases for J; bases not matched to a gene: 7. Germline CDR1 reads PRHDT; CDR2 reads FYEKMQ (reference sequence). The chain's CDR3 is CASSLLDRGVETQYF. The CDR3 DNA sequence: TGTGCCAGCAGCTTACTCGACCGGGGGGTAGAGACCCAGTACTTC.

The V and J genes are TRBV7-6 and TRBJ1-3, with 9 bases lining up with TRBD1. Per germline, CDR1 SGHVS and CDR2 FNYEAQ. V shed 4 bases and J 0 bases; nucleotides not matched to a gene: 4. This CDR3 has 16 residues. The CDR3 DNA reads TGTGCCAGCAGCTCACAACAGGGGGCCTCTGGAAACACCATATATTTT. Translating gives CASSSQQGASGNTIYF.

This clonotype was seen many times. The chain recombines TRBV12-3 or TRBV12-4 with TRBJ1-1, with 7 bases that match TRBD1. V was pared by 6 bases and J by 8 bases, with 18 bases of the junction left unmatched. The CDR3 runs 16 residues. CDR3 loop: CASRNPDREGVPEAFF. The CDR3 DNA is TGTGCCAGCAGAAACCCCGACAGGGAAGGGGTACCCGAAGCTTTCTTT.